The 10 T cell receptor beta chains given below trace back to one sample, sequenced in a study of human versus mouse CDR3 diversity and MHC coevolution. Profiled with immunoSEQ multiplex PCR; TCRdb holds only in-frame clones, not every one. The sample includes 45,000 to 75,000 clones, roughly 94% seen only once; the top ten take approximately 17%. The sequenced material came from naive CD4+ T cells from blood. Described subset: CD45RO-negative CD62L-positive naive CD4 T cells. The origin of the receptors is a person between 55 and 69 years old in good health.

The chain couples TRBV5-1 to TRBJ2-5, with 9 bases matching TRBD1. The CDR3 length is 16 residues. V gave up 5 bases and J gave up 3 bases; unmatched junction bases: 11. Germline V gene sequence: CDR1 SGHRS, CDR2 YFSETQ. The CDR3 sequence: CASSSGRTGAEETQYF. For the CDR3, the DNA is TGCGCCAGCAGTTCGGGCAGGACAGGGGCCGAAGAGACCCAGTACTTC.

This clone was recorded once. The gene calls are TRBV7-9 and TRBJ2-1; 7 positions match TRBD1. The trim removed 5 bases at V and 3 bases at J, leaving 10 bases unmatched. This CDR3 region has 16 residues. Germline CDR1 and CDR2: SEHNR and FQNEAQ (reference sequence). CDR3 bases: TGTGCCAGCAGCCTCGGAGACAGGGACCTCTACAATGAGCAGTTCTTC. Translation gives CASSLGDRDLYNEQFF.

This clone was seen a single time. CDR3 in amino acids: CASSPLGTKASGELFF. In nucleotides, the CDR3 is TGTGCCAGCAGTCCCTTGGGGACAAAAGCTTCCGGGGAGCTGTTTTTT. The chain uses TRBV2 and TRBJ2-2; weak D call: TRBD1 (6 bases). Germline V gene data show CDR1 as SNHLY and CDR2 as FYNNEI. The CDR3 contains 16 residues. The V end lost 5 bases, the J end lost 6 bases, and 19 bases lay between the germline ends.

This clone was seen only a few times. The V and J genes are TRBV6-5 and TRBJ1-3; perhaps TRBD1 as D (6 bases). From germline, CDR1 is MNHEY and CDR2 SVGAGI. This CDR3 is built from 14 residues. The ends were cut back, 6 bases at V and 0 bases at J, with 9 bases in the middle. The chain's CDR3 is CASRDRPSGNTIYF. The DNA of the CDR3 is TGTGCCAGCAGAGACAGGCCCTCTGGAAACACCATATATTTT.

CDR3 bases: TGTGCCAGTTCAAACACCGGGGACTCTGGAAACACCATATATTTT. It translates to CASSNTGDSGNTIYF. The chain carries TRBV19 and TRBJ1-3, with unresolved D. V lost 8 bases and J lost 0, with 14 bases in between. CDR1 is LNHDA, CDR2 SQIVND, per germline (reference sequence). The CDR3 sequence is 15 residues long. Full variable domain (remainder filled in from reference TRBV19 and TRBJ1-3): DGGITQSPKYLFRKEGQNVTLSCEQNLNHDAMYWYRQDPGQGLRLIYYSQIVNDFQKGDIAEGYSVSREKKESFPLTVTSAQKNPTAFYLCASSNTGDSGNTIYFGEGSWLTVV.

The chain links TRBV9 to TRBJ2-7; weak D call: TRBD2 (6 bases). Germline CDR1 and CDR2: SGDLS and YYNGEE. With 0 bases removed from V and 3 bases from J, the gap between germline ends came to 19 bases. The CDR3 length is 17 residues. The CDR3 region has the DNA TGTGCCAGCAGCGTAGCTGGGGGGTGGGCAGCGAACTACGAGCAGTACTTC. Protein sequence: CASSVAGGWAANYEQYF.

The V call is TRBV28, the J call TRBJ2-3; a weak D match, TRBD2 (5 bases). The V and J ends lost 4 bases and 7 bases respectively, with 21 bases between them. The germline CDR1 and CDR2 sequences are MDHEN and SYDVKM. There are 16 residues in the CDR3. The CDR3 coding sequence is TGTGCCAGCAGTTCCACCCTAGCTCCCCAGCGGAATACGCAGTATTTT. The encoded protein is CASSSTLAPQRNTQYF.

The chain joins TRBV25-1 to TRBJ2-2, with D possibly matching TRBD2 (5 bases). The V gene lost 5 bases and the J gene lost 0 bases, with 10 bases spanning the gap. The CDR3 length is 15 residues. The germline V gene encodes CDR1 MGHDK and CDR2 SYGVNS. CDR3 bases: TGTGCCAGCAGTCGAGGGTTCGCGAACACCGGGGAGCTGTTTTTT. Protein product: CASSRGFANTGELFF. The full variable domain, in which reference TRBV25-1 and TRBJ2-2 provide the parts outside the CDR3, is EADIYQTPRYLVIGTGKKITLECSQTMGHDKMYWYQQDPGMELHLIHYSYGVNSTEKGDLSSESTVSRIRTEHFPLTLESARPSHTSQYLCASSRGFANTGELFFGEGSRLTVL.

The rearrangement uses TRBV10-1 and TRBJ2-1; TRBD2 matches 11 bases. Germline lookup yields CDR1 WNHNN and CDR2 SYGVQD (reference sequence). Trimming cost V 4 bases and J 10 bases; bases outside gene matches: 12. The CDR3 has 16 amino acids. CDR3 coding DNA: TGCGCCAGCAGTGCAATCCCCCCCTTAGCGGGAGGGGAGCAGTTCTTC. It translates to CASSAIPPLAGGEQFF.

The chain uses TRBV6-1 and TRBJ1-1; 9 nucleotides align to TRBD1. The CDR3 is 14 residues long. The germline CDR1 and CDR2 sequences are MNHNS and SASEGT. After removal of 4 bases from V and 7 bases from J, the junction contained 7 bases not matched to a gene. The DNA for the CDR3 is TGTGCCAGCAGTGCCCGGGACAGGGTAGGTGAAGCTTTCTTT. The encoded protein is CASSARDRVGEAFF.